A single sample gave rise to the 8 T cell receptor beta chains below, sequenced in a study of T cells in Graves' hyperthyroidism and ophthalmopathy. From RNA transcripts, TCR beta CDR3 regions were amplified. HTBI primers drove first-round RT-PCR of the TCR CDR3. TCRdb re-called the multiplex PCR reads through MiXCR, storing one row per CDR3 protein. The repertoire holds approximately 480,000 distinct CDR3 sequences, with less than 25% as singletons. Sample: blood. Receptor source: a man in his late teens or twenties with Graves' hyperthyroidism.

This clonotype was detected ten times or more. This chain joins TRBV28 and TRBJ1-2; 9 positions agree with TRBD1. Germline trimming cut 6 bases from V and 3 bases from J; bases unmatched to any gene: 8. Germline V gene lookup returns CDR1 MDHEN and CDR2 SYDVKM. The CDR3 is made up of 15 amino acids. The CDR3 DNA reads as TGTGCCAGCAGCACGTACCGGGACAGGGACTATGGCTACACCTTC. Translating it yields CASSTYRDRDYGYTF.

This clonotype came up many times. The V gene is TRBV6-2 or TRBV6-3, the J gene TRBJ1-2, with unresolved D. V lost 2 bases to trimming and J lost 5 bases, with 15 bases between them. Germline V gene lookup returns CDR1 MNHEY and CDR2 SVGEGT. The CDR3 is made up of 15 amino acids. The DNA of the CDR3 is TGTGCCAGCAGTTACCCAGGACGGCGGATGTATGGCTACACCTTC. It translates to CASSYPGRRMYGYTF.

This clonotype was observed many times. CDR3 sequence: CASSLQDNSGNTIYF. CDR3 bases: TGTGCCAGCAGTCTACAGGACAACTCTGGAAACACCATATATTTT. V is TRBV6-5 and J is TRBJ1-3; D may be TRBD1 (5 bases). The V gene's germline CDR1 is MNHEY and CDR2 SVGAGI. There are 15 residues in the CDR3. V lost 5 bases to trimming and J lost 0 bases, with 11 bases between them.

This clonotype has at least ten counts. The genes are TRBV13 and TRBJ1-1; the D gene is possibly TRBD1 (5 bases). This CDR3 comprises 13 residues. CDR1 is PRHDT and CDR2 is FYEKMQ in the germline V gene (reference sequence). Deletions cut 1 base from V and 4 bases from J, with 7 bases between. The CDR3 protein is CASSLDRSTEAFF. The CDR3, as DNA: TGTGCCAGCAGCTTAGACAGGAGCACTGAAGCTTTCTTT.

This chain connects TRBV12-3 or TRBV12-4 to TRBJ1-2; TRBD1 might be the D (6 bases). This CDR3 contains 15 residues. V lost 6 bases, J lost 7 bases, and 21 bases lay in between. CDR3 region: CASRSYRESPFGYTF. The CDR3 DNA reads TGTGCCAGCAGGTCTTACAGGGAATCTCCCTTTGGCTACACCTTC.

This clonotype appeared a few times. The chain couples TRBV11-2 to TRBJ1-3; D is perhaps TRBD1 (5 bases). This CDR3 is 12 amino acids long. Germline loops: CDR1 SGHAT, CDR2 FQNNGV. The V gene lost 5 bases and the J gene lost 9 bases, with 11 bases spanning the gap. This chain's CDR3 is CASSPGDATIYF. The CDR3 DNA sequence: TGTGCCAGCAGCCCGGGGGACGCCACCATATATTTT.

This clonotype showed up many times. The chain couples TRBV6-1 to TRBJ1-6; D not resolved. The V gene lost 7 bases and the J gene lost 2 bases, with 12 bases spanning the gap. The CDR3 runs 15 residues. CDR1 is MNHNS and CDR2 is SASEGT in the germline V gene. The CDR3 loop is CASTATGAYNSPLHF. The CDR3 DNA follows: TGTGCCAGCACCGCAACCGGGGCCTATAATTCACCCCTCCACTTT.

At least ten counts were recorded for this clonotype. The V and J genes are TRBV10-2 and TRBJ1-5; D call uncertain. The CDR3 has 11 amino acids. Germline V gene sequence: CDR1 WSHSY, CDR2 SAAADI. V was pared by 10 bases and J by 7 bases, with 11 bases between. This chain's CDR3 is CAMSQIQPQHF. For the CDR3, the DNA is TGCGCCATGTCCCAGATCCAGCCCCAGCATTTT.